This T cell receptor (beta chain) was recovered during a study of T cell responses to AZD1222 COVID-19 vaccine. General study findings and limits: Females outnumbered males among donors, who were mostly white British; clonal diversity was possibly underestimated. With dominance at 160-218 and 743-854, vaccine-associated CD4 TCRs spanned spike.

A word on this clone: Antigen: not known.

Profiling relied on immunoSEQ multiplex PCR, and the TCRdb table lists in-frame clones only, not all of them. This table has more than 95,000 clones, about 89% appearing once. The source material was peripheral blood, sampled on day 0 of AZD1222 vaccination. This receptor was taken from an adult in good health.

The CDR3 coding sequence is TGTGCCAGCAGCCCGCACAGGGGGGACTACACCTTC. Its protein is CASSPHRGDYTF. This chain uses TRBV3-1 (or the pseudogene TRBV3-2) with TRBJ1-2; 8 bases agree with TRBD1. Losses at the gene ends were 4 bases for V and 10 bases for J; bases not matched to a gene: 5. CDR3 length: 12 amino acids. Germline values: CDR1 LGHDT, CDR2 YNNKEL (reference sequence).